The 15 T cell receptor beta chains below were found in one sample sequenced in a study of cytomegalovirus exposure and HLA in healthy donors. 60 Vbeta and 13 Jbeta primers were used in PCR. Using immunoSEQ multiplex PCR, the repertoire was profiled, and TCRdb retains in-frame clones only, with some absent. The table has some 120,000 clones, around 75% seen once. Sequencing was done on a sample of PBMCs. The receptors originated from a young man in good health and CMV-seronegative.

This clone has only one observation. The chain links TRBV28 to TRBJ1-6; TRBD1 might be the D (6 bases). The germline V and J ends were trimmed by 4 bases and 6 bases, with 16 bases remaining between them. The CDR3 runs to 16 residues. Germline assignment: CDR1 MDHEN and CDR2 SYDVKM. The CDR3 bases are TGTGCCAGCAGTTCCGAGGGGGTTTCCCCTAATTCACCCCTCCACTTT. Protein: CASSSEGVSPNSPLHF. The full variable domain, completed using reference TRBV28 and TRBJ1-6, is DVKVTQSSRYLVKRTGEKVFLECVQDMDHENMFWYRQDPGLGLRLIYFSYDVKMKEKGDIPEGYSVSREKKERFSLILESASTNQTSMYLCASSSEGVSPNSPLHFGNGTRLTVT.

This clone has a handful of counts. The chain has TRBV4-3 and TRBJ1-2; 9 bases map to TRBD1. Germline V gives CDR1 LGHNA, CDR2 YSLEER. V lost 0 bases to trimming and J lost 8 bases; unmatched junction nucleotides: 7. The CDR3 is 15 residues long. CDR3 in amino acids: CASSQDSTGGAGYTF. DNA for the CDR3: TGCGCCAGCAGCCAAGATAGTACAGGGGGCGCGGGCTACACCTTC.

The chain is built from TRBV5-1 and TRBJ2-5; TRBD1 agrees at 10 bases. The CDR3 spans 16 residues. CDR1 is SGHRS, CDR2 YFSETQ, per germline. Trimming cost V 4 bases and J 4 bases; bases outside gene matches: 10. CDR3 region: CASSRGGQGGLETQYF. Written as DNA, the CDR3 is TGCGCCAGCAGCCGTGGAGGACAGGGGGGGTTAGAGACCCAGTACTTC.

The V call is TRBV19, the J call TRBJ2-2; 7 positions match TRBD1. The germline CDR1 and CDR2 sequences are LNHDA and SQIVND (reference sequence). The CDR3 has 15 amino acids. Trimming at V came to 3 bases and at J to 5 bases, leaving 6 bases not matched to a gene. The CDR3, as DNA: TGTGCCAGTAGTATTACACAGGGGCGGACCGGGGAGCTGTTTTTT. Protein product: CASSITQGRTGELFF.

This rearrangement joins TRBV5-1 to TRBJ1-4, with D maybe TRBD1 (6 bases). Trimming cost V 0 bases and J 0 bases, with 9 bases left between them. Looked up from germline, CDR1 is SGHRS and CDR2 is YFSETQ. The CDR3 spans 16 residues. CDR3 coding DNA: TGCGCCAGCAGCTTGGGCAACAGGGCAACTAATGAAAAACTGTTTTTT. Translation gives CASSLGNRATNEKLFF. The full variable domain, with the rest looked up from reference TRBV5-1 and TRBJ1-4, is KAGVTQTPRYLIKTRGQQVTLSCSPISGHRSVSWYQQTPGQGLQFLFEYFSETQRNKGNFPGRFSGRQFSNSRSEMNVSTLELGDSALYLCASSLGNRATNEKLFFGSGTQLSVL.

The genes are TRBV19 and TRBJ1-2; the match to TRBD1 covers 8 bases. V was clipped by 5 bases and J by 8 bases; unmatched bases: 7. CDR1 LNHDA and CDR2 SQIVND come from the germline V gene (reference sequence). CDR3 size: 13 residues. CDR3 sequence (DNA): TGTGCCAGTAGTGGAACAGGGGGTCGAGGCTACACCTTC. It encodes CASSGTGGRGYTF.

This clone was observed a single time. The CDR3: CASSPDGRNTEAFF. DNA for the CDR3: TGTGCCAGCTCACCAGATGGGAGAAACACTGAAGCTTTCTTT. The rearrangement links TRBV18 to TRBJ1-1; D not resolved. The CDR3 runs 14 residues. Germline CDR1 and CDR2: KGHSH and LQKENI. V lost 2 bases, J lost 2 bases, and 9 bases lay in between. Together with reference TRBV18 and TRBJ1-1, the CDR3 gives the full variable domain: NAGVMQNPRHLVRRRGQEARLRCSPMKGHSHVYWYRQLPEEGLKFMVYLQKENIIDESGMPKERFSAEFPKEGPSILRIQQVVRGDSAAYFCASSPDGRNTEAFFGQGTRLTVV.

CDR3 protein: CASSFRQGWKKTEAFF. The CDR3 DNA sequence: TGTGCCAGCAGCTTTAGACAGGGGTGGAAAAAAACTGAAGCTTTCTTT. This sequence joins TRBV7-2 and TRBJ1-1, with TRBD1 identical over 8 bases. Germline V gene sequence: CDR1 SGHTA, CDR2 FQGNSA. V was clipped by 3 bases and J by 5 bases; unmatched bases: 11. CDR3 size: 16 residues.

The chain joins TRBV19 to TRBJ2-1, with 11 bases aligning to TRBD2. The CDR3 runs to 15 residues. Trimming took 8 bases from V and 4 from J; bases not matched to a gene: 7. The germline V gene has CDR1 LNHDA and CDR2 SQIVND (reference sequence). CDR3 sequence reads: CASGDGTSGYNEQFF. In DNA form, the CDR3 reads TGTGCCAGTGGAGACGGGACTAGCGGTTACAATGAGCAGTTCTTC.

V and J are TRBV5-4 and TRBJ2-7, with a weak D call TRBD1 (5 bases). Trimming took 5 bases from V and 4 from J, leaving 10 bases between them. The CDR3 has 12 residues. Germline values: CDR1 SGHNT, CDR2 YYREEE (reference sequence). For the CDR3, the DNA is TGTGCCAGCAGGGCCCAGGGATACGAGCAGTACTTC. It encodes CASRAQGYEQYF.

The chain has TRBV5-8 and TRBJ2-1; unclear D gene. Trimming cost V 0 bases and J 4 bases, with 5 bases left between them. Germline V CDR1 and CDR2: SGHTS, YDEGEE. The CDR3 loop spans 13 amino acids. CDR3: CASSLGTYNEQFF. CDR3 bases: TGTGCCAGCAGCTTGGGAACTTACAATGAGCAGTTCTTC.

The chain recombines TRBV7-2 with TRBJ1-5, with D possibly TRBD1 on 6 matching bases. Germline V gene sequence: CDR1 SGHTA, CDR2 FQGNSA. The CDR3 has 15 residues. V lost 1 base, J lost 5 bases, and 12 bases lay in between. CDR3 nucleotides: TGTGCCAGCAGCTTAGGGACAGTCCGCCATCAGCCCCAGCATTTT. Translating it yields CASSLGTVRHQPQHF.

The chain joins TRBV5-1 to TRBJ2-2; the match to TRBD1 covers 9 bases. The junction had 3 bases not matched to a gene; V was cut back by 0 bases and J by 6 bases. The CDR3 is made up of 15 amino acids. Germline loops: CDR1 SGHRS, CDR2 YFSETQ. CDR3 bases: TGCGCCAGCAGCTTGGCCCGACAGGGGGCCGGGGAGCTGTTTTTT. Its translation is CASSLARQGAGELFF. The complete variable domain, with remaining parts taken from reference TRBV5-1 and TRBJ2-2, reads KAGVTQTPRYLIKTRGQQVTLSCSPISGHRSVSWYQQTPGQGLQFLFEYFSETQRNKGNFPGRFSGRQFSNSRSEMNVSTLELGDSALYLCASSLARQGAGELFFGEGSRLTVL.

This clone was observed a few times. This chain uses TRBV6-1 with TRBJ2-7; TRBD1 agrees at 8 bases. With V trimmed by 3 bases and J by 5 bases, 3 bases remained unmatched. This CDR3 is 13 amino acids long. CDR1 and CDR2 (germline): MNHNS, SASEGT. This CDR3 is CASSDTGGHEQYF. The CDR3 coding sequence is TGTGCCAGCAGTGATACAGGGGGTCACGAGCAGTACTTC.

This clone was recorded a few times. The chain employs TRBV28 and TRBJ2-5; 9 positions agree with TRBD1. The end of the DNA fits TRBJ2-7 better, so the J call may be wrong. Germline lookup yields CDR1 MDHEN and CDR2 SYDVKM. This CDR3 spans 14 amino acids. DNA for the CDR3: TGTGCCAGCAGTTCCGACAGGGGGGGCGACGAGCAGTACTTC. This encodes CASSSDRGGDEQYF.